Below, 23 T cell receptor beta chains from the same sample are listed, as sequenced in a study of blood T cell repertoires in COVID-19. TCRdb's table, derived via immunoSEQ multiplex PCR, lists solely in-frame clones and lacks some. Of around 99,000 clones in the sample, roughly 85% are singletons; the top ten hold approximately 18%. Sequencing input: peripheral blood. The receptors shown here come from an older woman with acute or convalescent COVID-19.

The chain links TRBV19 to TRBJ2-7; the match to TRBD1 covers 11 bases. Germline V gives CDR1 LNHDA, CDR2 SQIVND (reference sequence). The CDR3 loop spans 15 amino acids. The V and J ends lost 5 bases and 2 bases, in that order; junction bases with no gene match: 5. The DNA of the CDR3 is TGTGCCAGTAGTCCAGGGACAGGGGGGACCTACGAGCAGTACTTC. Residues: CASSPGTGGTYEQYF.

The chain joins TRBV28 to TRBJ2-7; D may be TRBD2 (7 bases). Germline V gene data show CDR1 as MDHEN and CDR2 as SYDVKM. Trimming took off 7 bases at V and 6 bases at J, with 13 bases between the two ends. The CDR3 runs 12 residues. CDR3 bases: TGTGCCAGCAAGGGGGGGGCAGGCGAGCAGTACTTC. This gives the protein CASKGGAGEQYF.

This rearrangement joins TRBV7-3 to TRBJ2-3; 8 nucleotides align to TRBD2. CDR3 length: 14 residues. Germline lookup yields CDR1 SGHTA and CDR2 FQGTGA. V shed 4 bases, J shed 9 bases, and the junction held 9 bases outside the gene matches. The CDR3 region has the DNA TGTGCCAGCAGCTCCCCAGACAGCGGGGGCACGCAGTATTTT. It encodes CASSSPDSGGTQYF.

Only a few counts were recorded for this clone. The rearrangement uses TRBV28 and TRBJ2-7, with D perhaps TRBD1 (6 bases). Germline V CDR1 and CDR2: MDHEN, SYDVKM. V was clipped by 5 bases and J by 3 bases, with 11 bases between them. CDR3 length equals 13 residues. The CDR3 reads CASSPGQSYEQYF. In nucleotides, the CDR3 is TGTGCCAGCAGTCCCGGACAGAGCTACGAGCAGTACTTC. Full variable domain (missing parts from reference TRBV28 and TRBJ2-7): DVKVTQSSRYLVKRTGEKVFLECVQDMDHENMFWYRQDPGLGLRLIYFSYDVKMKEKGDIPEGYSVSREKKERFSLILESASTNQTSMYLCASSPGQSYEQYFGPGTRLTVT.

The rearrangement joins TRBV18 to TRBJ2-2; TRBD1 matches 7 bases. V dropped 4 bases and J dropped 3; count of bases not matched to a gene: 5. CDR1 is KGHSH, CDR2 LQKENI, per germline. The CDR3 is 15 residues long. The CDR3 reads CASSRGQVDTGELFF. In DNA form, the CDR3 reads TGTGCCAGCTCACGCGGACAGGTGGACACCGGGGAGCTGTTTTTT.

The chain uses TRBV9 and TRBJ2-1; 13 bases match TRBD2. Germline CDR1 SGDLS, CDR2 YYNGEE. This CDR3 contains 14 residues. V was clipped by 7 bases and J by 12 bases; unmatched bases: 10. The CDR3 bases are TGTGCCAGCGACCGGACTAGCGGGGGACAGGCGCAGTTCTTC. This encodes CASDRTSGGQAQFF.

As DNA, the CDR3 is TGCGCCAGCAGCTCTAGCGGGGGTCAAGAGACCCAGTACTTC. Translation: CASSSSGGQETQYF. This chain joins TRBV5-1 and TRBJ2-5; 10 bases fit TRBD2. This CDR3 region has 14 residues. The germline gives CDR1 SGHRS, CDR2 YFSETQ. The J segment lost 2 bases and the V segment lost 3 bases, leaving 1 base of the junction unmatched.

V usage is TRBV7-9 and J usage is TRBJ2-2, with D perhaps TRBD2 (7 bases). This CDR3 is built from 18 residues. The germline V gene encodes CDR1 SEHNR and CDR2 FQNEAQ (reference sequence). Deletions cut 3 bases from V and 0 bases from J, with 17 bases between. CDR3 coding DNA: TGTGCCAGCAGCTTCCCTCCGGCGGGGGCGCCGAACACCGGGGAGCTGTTTTTT. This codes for CASSFPPAGAPNTGELFF.

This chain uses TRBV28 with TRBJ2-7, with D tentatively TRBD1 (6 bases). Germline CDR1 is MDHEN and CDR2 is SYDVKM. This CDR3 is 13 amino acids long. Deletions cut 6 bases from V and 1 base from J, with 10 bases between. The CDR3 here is CASRQDSSYEQYF. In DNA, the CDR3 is TGTGCCAGCAGGCAGGACAGTTCCTACGAGCAGTACTTC.

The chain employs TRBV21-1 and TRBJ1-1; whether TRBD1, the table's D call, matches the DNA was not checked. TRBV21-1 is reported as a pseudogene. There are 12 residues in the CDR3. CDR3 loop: CASKMTFTEAFF. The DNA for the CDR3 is TGTGCCAGCAAAATGACATTCACTGAAGCTTTCTTT.

This CDR3 reads CASSSPTGWTTEAFF. DNA for the CDR3: TGTGCCAGCAGTTCCCCGACAGGGTGGACCACTGAAGCTTTCTTT. This sequence joins TRBV28 and TRBJ1-1; TRBD1 matches 7 bases. Germline V gives CDR1 MDHEN, CDR2 SYDVKM. This CDR3 is 15 amino acids long. The junction had 9 bases not matched to a gene; V was cut back by 4 bases and J by 4 bases. The full variable domain, with the rest looked up from reference TRBV28 and TRBJ1-1, is DVKVTQSSRYLVKRTGEKVFLECVQDMDHENMFWYRQDPGLGLRLIYFSYDVKMKEKGDIPEGYSVSREKKERFSLILESASTNQTSMYLCASSSPTGWTTEAFFGQGTRLTVV.

The CDR3 spells CASSWQGDTEAFF. CDR3 in DNA: TGCGCCAGCAGCTGGCAGGGGGACACTGAAGCTTTCTTT. This sequence joins TRBV5-1 and TRBJ1-1, with 7 bases aligning to TRBD1. J lost 3 bases, V lost 3 bases, and 2 bases had no gene match. Germline loops: CDR1 SGHRS, CDR2 YFSETQ. The CDR3 runs 13 residues.

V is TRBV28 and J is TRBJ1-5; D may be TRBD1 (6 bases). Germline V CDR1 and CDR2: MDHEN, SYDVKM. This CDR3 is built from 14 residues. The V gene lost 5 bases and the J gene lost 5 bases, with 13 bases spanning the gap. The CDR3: CASSAGTPYQPQHF. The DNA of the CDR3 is TGTGCCAGCAGTGCCGGGACACCGTATCAGCCCCAGCATTTT.

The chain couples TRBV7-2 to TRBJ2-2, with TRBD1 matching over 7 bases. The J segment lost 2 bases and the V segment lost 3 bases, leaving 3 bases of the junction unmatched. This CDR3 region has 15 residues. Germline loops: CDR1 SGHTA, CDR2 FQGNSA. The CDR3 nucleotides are TGTGCCAGCAGCTTTCGACAGGGTAACACCGGGGAGCTGTTTTTT. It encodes CASSFRQGNTGELFF.

The CDR3 region is CATSLPPGATGEKLFF. CDR3 bases: TGTGCCACCAGCCTACCTCCAGGGGCCACGGGCGAAAAACTGTTTTTT. The chain joins TRBV15 to TRBJ1-4; the D gene is possibly TRBD1 (6 bases). This CDR3 contains 16 residues. Germline lookup yields CDR1 LNHNV and CDR2 YYDKDF (reference sequence). V gave up 5 bases and J gave up 8 bases, with 21 bases separating them.

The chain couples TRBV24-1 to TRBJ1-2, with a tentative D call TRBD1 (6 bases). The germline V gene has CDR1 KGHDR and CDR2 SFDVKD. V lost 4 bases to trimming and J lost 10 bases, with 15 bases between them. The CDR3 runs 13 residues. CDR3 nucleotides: TGTGCCACCAGTGACCAACCGACAGGACCCTACACCTTC. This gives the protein CATSDQPTGPYTF.

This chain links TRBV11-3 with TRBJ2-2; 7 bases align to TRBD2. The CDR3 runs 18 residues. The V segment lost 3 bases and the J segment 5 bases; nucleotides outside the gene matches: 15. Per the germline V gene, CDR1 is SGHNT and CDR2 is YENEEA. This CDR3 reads CASSLNSLTSRKTGELFF. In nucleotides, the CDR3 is TGTGCCAGCAGCTTGAATAGTCTGACTAGCCGAAAAACCGGGGAGCTGTTTTTT.

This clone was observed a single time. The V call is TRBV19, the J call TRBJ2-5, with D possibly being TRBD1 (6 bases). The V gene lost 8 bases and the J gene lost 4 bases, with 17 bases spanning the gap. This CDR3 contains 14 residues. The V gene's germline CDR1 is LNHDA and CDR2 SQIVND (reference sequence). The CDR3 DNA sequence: TGTGCCAGTTCCCCAAGAGGGGGACGAGAGACCCAGTACTTC. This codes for CASSPRGGRETQYF.

The CDR3 nucleotides read TGCGCCAGCAGGACTAGCGGGGGAACAGATACGCAGTATTTT. Encoded protein: CASRTSGGTDTQYF. The chain recombines TRBV5-1 with TRBJ2-3, with 12 positions matching TRBD2. J was trimmed by 3 bases and V by 5 bases; bases with no gene match: 1. Germline V CDR1 and CDR2: SGHRS, YFSETQ. This CDR3 contains 14 residues. Full variable domain (outside the CDR3, taken from reference TRBV5-1 and TRBJ2-3): KAGVTQTPRYLIKTRGQQVTLSCSPISGHRSVSWYQQTPGQGLQFLFEYFSETQRNKGNFPGRFSGRQFSNSRSEMNVSTLELGDSALYLCASRTSGGTDTQYFGPGTRLTVL.

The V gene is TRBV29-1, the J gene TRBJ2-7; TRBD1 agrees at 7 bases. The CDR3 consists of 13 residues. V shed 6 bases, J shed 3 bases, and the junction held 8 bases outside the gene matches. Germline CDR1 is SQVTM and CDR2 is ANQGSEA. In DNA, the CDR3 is TGCAGCGTACGGACAGGAGGTGGCTACGAGCAGTACTTC. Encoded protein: CSVRTGGGYEQYF.

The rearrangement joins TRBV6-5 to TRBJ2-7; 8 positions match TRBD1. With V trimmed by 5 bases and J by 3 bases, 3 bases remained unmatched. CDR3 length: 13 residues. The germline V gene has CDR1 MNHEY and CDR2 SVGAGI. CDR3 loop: CASSRDRRYEQYF. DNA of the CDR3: TGTGCCAGCAGTAGGGACAGGCGCTACGAGCAGTACTTC.

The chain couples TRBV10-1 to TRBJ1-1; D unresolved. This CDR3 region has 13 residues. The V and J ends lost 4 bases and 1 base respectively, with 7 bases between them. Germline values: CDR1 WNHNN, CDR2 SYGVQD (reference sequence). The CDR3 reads CASSALENTEAFF. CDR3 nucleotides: TGCGCCAGCAGTGCCTTAGAGAACACTGAAGCTTTCTTT.

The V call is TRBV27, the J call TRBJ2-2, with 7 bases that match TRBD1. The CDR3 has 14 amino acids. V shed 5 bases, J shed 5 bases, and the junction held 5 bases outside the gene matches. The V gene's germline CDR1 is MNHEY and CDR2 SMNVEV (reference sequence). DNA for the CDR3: TGTGCCAGCAGTGCCGGGACAGCTACCGGGGAGCTGTTTTTT. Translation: CASSAGTATGELFF.